This passage covers 24 T cell receptor beta chains from one sample sequenced in a study of blood T cell repertoires in COVID-19. Some clones are missing from TCRdb's copy, which holds only in-frame ones; the method was immunoSEQ multiplex PCR. There are approximately 400,000 clones in the sample; about nine tenths occur only once, and roughly 0.9% lies in the top ten. The sample consisted of PBMCs or T cells enriched from blood (not recorded which). These receptors were taken from a woman aged 40 to 55 who had been exposed to COVID-19.

The rearrangement uses TRBV7-2 and TRBJ1-2; 10 nucleotides match TRBD1. After removal of 7 bases from V and 2 bases from J, the junction contained 4 bases not matched to a gene. The CDR3 length is 14 residues. The V gene's germline CDR1 is SGHTA and CDR2 FQGNSA. The DNA for the CDR3 is TGTGCCAGCATCCGGACAGGGGGAAACTATGGCTACACCTTC. Its translation is CASIRTGGNYGYTF.

The chain couples TRBV30 to TRBJ2-3, with TRBD2 matching 13 bases. The germline V gene encodes CDR1 GTSNPN and CDR2 SVGIG (reference sequence). The CDR3 consists of 19 residues. The V and J ends lost 2 bases and 4 bases, in that order; junction bases with no gene match: 15. CDR3: CAWSNRYTRTSGGPDTQYF. The CDR3 DNA follows: TGTGCCTGGAGTAACCGCTATACCCGGACTAGCGGGGGCCCAGATACGCAGTATTTT.

This clone was seen a handful of times. V gene TRBV19 combines with J gene TRBJ1-5, with unresolved D. CDR1 and CDR2 from the germline V gene are LNHDA and SQIVND (reference sequence). The ends were cut back, 0 bases at V and 0 bases at J, with 6 bases in the middle. The length of the CDR3 is 15 residues. The CDR3 region is CASSIERNSNQPQHF. Written as DNA, the CDR3 is TGTGCCAGTAGTATAGAGAGGAATAGCAATCAGCCCCAGCATTTT. Supplemented by reference TRBV19 and TRBJ1-5, the full variable domain reads DGGITQSPKYLFRKEGQNVTLSCEQNLNHDAMYWYRQDPGQGLRLIYYSQIVNDFQKGDIAEGYSVSREKKESFPLTVTSAQKNPTAFYLCASSIERNSNQPQHFGDGTRLSIL.

The sample holds one count of this clone. This sequence joins TRBV27 and TRBJ2-5; 7 nucleotides match TRBD2. The CDR3 totals 16 residues. The trim removed 3 bases at V and 0 bases at J, leaving 7 bases unmatched. Germline loops: CDR1 MNHEY, CDR2 SMNVEV (reference sequence). The CDR3 bases are TGTGCCAGCAGTTTTTACGGACGGGGGGACCAAGAGACCCAGTACTTC. This gives the protein CASSFYGRGDQETQYF.

V and J are TRBV11-2 and TRBJ1-2; D might be TRBD1 (5 bases). CDR1 is SGHAT and CDR2 is FQNNGV in the germline V gene. Trimming took off 1 base at V and 3 bases at J, with 9 bases between the two ends. This CDR3 spans 14 amino acids. The CDR3 is CASSLAQGDYGYTF. The DNA of the CDR3 is TGTGCCAGCAGCTTAGCCCAGGGCGACTATGGCTACACCTTC.

The rearrangement uses TRBV30 and TRBJ1-3; no definite D call. With 5 bases removed from V and 0 bases from J, the gap between germline ends came to 11 bases. The V gene's germline CDR1 is GTSNPN and CDR2 SVGIG (reference sequence). The CDR3 consists of 14 residues. This chain's CDR3 is CAWGVGSSGNTIYF. The CDR3 nucleotides read TGTGCCTGGGGGGTAGGGAGCTCTGGAAACACCATATATTTT.

This chain connects TRBV5-6 to TRBJ1-1, with a weak D call TRBD1 (6 bases). CDR1 and CDR2 from the germline V gene are SGHDT and YYEEEE. CDR3 length: 16 residues. Trimming took off 4 bases at V and 0 bases at J, with 16 bases between the two ends. In DNA form, the CDR3 reads TGTGCCAGCAGCCATGTCAGGGGACGTTTGAACACTGAAGCTTTCTTT. The encoded protein is CASSHVRGRLNTEAFF.

This clone was seen a single time. The rearrangement joins TRBV9 to TRBJ2-1; D not certain. V dropped 0 bases and J dropped 9 bases, with 7 bases sitting between them. This CDR3 is built from 12 residues. CDR1 is SGDLS, CDR2 YYNGEE, per germline. The CDR3 DNA reads as TGTGCCAGCAGCGTAGGGTTCAGTGAGCAGTTCTTC. Protein product: CASSVGFSEQFF.

The gene calls are TRBV27 and TRBJ1-2, with D hard to call. Germline CDR1 and CDR2: MNHEY and SMNVEV (reference sequence). V was cut by 5 bases and J by 7 bases, with 20 bases left in between. This CDR3 is built from 15 residues. As DNA, the CDR3 is TGTGCCAGCAGTCCTAGCCTCAGGAGTGCGAGTGGCTACACCTTC. It encodes CASSPSLRSASGYTF.

In nucleotides, the CDR3 is TGTGCCATCAGTGACAGGGGAGAGACCCAGTACTTC. This translates into CAISDRGETQYF. The chain couples TRBV10-3 to TRBJ2-5, with D possibly being TRBD1 (6 bases). The CDR3 is 12 amino acids. Germline CDR1 and CDR2: ENHRY and SYGVKD. Trimming took off 3 bases at V and 4 bases at J, with 6 bases between the two ends.

The gene calls are TRBV6-2 or TRBV6-3 and TRBJ1-1, with D perhaps TRBD1 (5 bases). V shed 2 bases and J shed 0 bases, with 13 bases lying between them. The germline gives CDR1 MNHEY, CDR2 SVGEGT. The CDR3 is 16 amino acids. The CDR3 reads CASSYGGGGMNTEAFF. In nucleotides, the CDR3 is TGTGCCAGCAGTTACGGGGGAGGAGGGATGAACACTGAAGCTTTCTTT.

On this clone itself: The sample has other DNA sequences that encode this CDR3 too. The DNA of the CDR3 is TGCGCCAGCAGCTTAACTGCAACTAATGAAAAACTGTTTTTT. As protein: CASSLTATNEKLFF. V and J are TRBV5-1 and TRBJ1-4, with D unresolved. The germline V and J ends were trimmed by 2 bases and 0 bases, with 5 bases remaining between them. This CDR3 has 14 residues. CDR1 and CDR2 from the germline V gene are SGHRS and YFSETQ.

V gene TRBV15 combines with J gene TRBJ2-7; 7 nucleotides align to TRBD1. V trimming: 3 bases; J trimming: 3 bases; junction bases outside the gene matches: 2. The CDR3 has 13 amino acids. The germline gives CDR1 LNHNV, CDR2 YYDKDF (reference sequence). The CDR3 protein is CATSRTGRYEQYF. The CDR3 DNA sequence: TGTGCCACCAGCAGGACAGGGCGCTACGAGCAGTACTTC.

Regarding this clone: Other nucleotide sequences from this sample produce the same CDR3. The rearrangement uses TRBV19 and TRBJ2-7; no reliable D call. The germline gives CDR1 LNHDA, CDR2 SQIVND (reference sequence). Deletions cut 2 bases from V and 6 bases from J, with 8 bases between. The length of the CDR3 is 12 residues. The CDR3 loop is CASSISPGEQYF. The CDR3 bases are TGTGCCAGTAGTATATCCCCAGGCGAGCAGTACTTC.

The rearrangement links TRBV15 to TRBJ2-5, with D possibly matching TRBD2 (5 bases). Looked up from germline, CDR1 is LNHNV and CDR2 is YYDKDF (reference sequence). CDR3 length: 15 amino acids. V dropped 0 bases and J dropped 3 bases, with 11 bases sitting between them. CDR3 sequence (DNA): TGTGCCACCAGCAGAGATCGGGCCGGGGAAGAGACCCAGTACTTC. Its protein is CATSRDRAGEETQYF. The full variable domain, with the rest looked up from reference TRBV15 and TRBJ2-5, is DAMVIQNPRYQVTQFGKPVTLSCSQTLNHNVMYWYQQKSSQAPKLLFHYYDKDFNNEADTPDNFQSRRPNTSFCFLDIRSPGLGDTAMYLCATSRDRAGEETQYFGPGTRLLVL.

The chain carries TRBV5-1 and TRBJ2-7; 7 nucleotides agree with TRBD1. The CDR3 runs to 15 residues. Germline loops: CDR1 SGHRS, CDR2 YFSETQ. V lost 4 bases to trimming and J lost 2 bases; unmatched junction nucleotides: 9. CDR3 protein: CASSQSRTGTYEQYF. The DNA of the CDR3 is TGCGCCAGCAGCCAGTCGAGGACAGGAACCTACGAGCAGTACTTC.

The chain links TRBV7-2 to TRBJ2-5, with 8 bases identical to TRBD1. With V trimmed by 1 base and J by 4 bases, 2 bases remained unmatched. This CDR3 contains 14 residues. Germline CDR1 SGHTA, CDR2 FQGNSA. This chain's CDR3 is CASSLVTGGETQYF. CDR3 in DNA: TGTGCCAGCAGCTTAGTCACAGGGGGAGAGACCCAGTACTTC.

This clone was seen once. The chain is built from TRBV5-1 and TRBJ1-5, with 8 bases that match TRBD1. Germline CDR1 and CDR2: SGHRS and YFSETQ. V was clipped by 4 bases and J by 7 bases; unmatched bases: 4. CDR3 length: 13 residues. This CDR3 is CASSTDRGQPQHF. The CDR3 DNA sequence: TGCGCCAGCAGCACTGACAGGGGACAGCCCCAGCATTTT.

The chain employs TRBV29-1 and TRBJ2-5; TRBD1 agrees at 7 bases. Germline V lookup: CDR1 SQVTM, CDR2 ANQGSEA. CDR3 length: 11 amino acids. V lost 7 bases, J lost 5 bases, and 4 bases stayed unmatched. The CDR3 is CSADRVETQYF. DNA for the CDR3: TGCAGCGCCGACAGGGTCGAGACCCAGTACTTC.

In this sample, this clone turned up once. The chain recombines TRBV2 with TRBJ2-7, with TRBD2 identical over 8 bases. V shed 8 bases, J shed 4 bases, and the junction held 7 bases outside the gene matches. The V gene's germline CDR1 is SNHLY and CDR2 FYNNEI. CDR3 length: 13 residues. The DNA of the CDR3 is TGTGCCAGCGAAGCGGGAGTCTCATACGAGCAGTACTTC. Translation: CASEAGVSYEQYF.

V and J are TRBV7-9 and TRBJ2-7, with D tentatively TRBD2 (5 bases). V lost 3 bases and J 7 bases, leaving 19 bases between the germline ends. CDR3 length: 15 residues. Germline loops: CDR1 SEHNR, CDR2 FQNEAQ (reference sequence). The CDR3 nucleotides read TGTGCCAGCAGCTTCATGGCTAGCCGACCTACGGAGCAGTACTTC. Translating gives CASSFMASRPTEQYF.

The rearrangement uses TRBV19 and TRBJ1-3; D is unresolved. V lost 2 bases and J 0 bases, leaving 8 bases between the germline ends. The CDR3 is 15 amino acids. The germline CDR1 and CDR2 sequences are LNHDA and SQIVND (reference sequence). The CDR3 sequence: CASSIRGFSGNTIYF. CDR3 in DNA: TGTGCCAGTAGTATAAGAGGGTTCTCTGGAAACACCATATATTTT.

This rearrangement joins TRBV14 to TRBJ2-7; 12 bases match TRBD2. The CDR3 totals 15 residues. Germline CDR1 reads SGHDN; CDR2 reads FVKESK. V gave up 4 bases and J gave up 2 bases; unmatched junction bases: 3. The CDR3 loop reads CASSLGLAGTYEQYF. The CDR3 DNA is TGTGCCAGCAGCCTGGGACTAGCGGGTACCTACGAGCAGTACTTC.

This chain joins TRBV6-5 and TRBJ1-2, with D unresolved. The CDR3 totals 14 residues. V was clipped by 2 bases and J by 7 bases, with 14 bases between them. Germline lookup yields CDR1 MNHEY and CDR2 SVGAGI. CDR3 in DNA: TGTGCCAGCAGTTACCGTCAGGTCGGATCTGGCTACACCTTC. Its translation is CASSYRQVGSGYTF.